This T cell receptor (beta chain) was obtained from a study of regulatory T cells in long-lasting Graves disease. Study-level results: Persistent cases of Graves' showed reduced TCR diversity relative to newly diagnosed patients.

Germline V CDR1 and CDR2: KGHSH, LQKENI. Trimming removed 4 bases from V and 0 bases from J, with 16 bases in between. The CDR3 runs 16 residues. Researchers made TCR beta libraries by using iRepertoire HTBI primers and running Arm-PCR on CDR3 regions. TCRdb reprocessed the multiplex PCR reads with MiXCR, giving one entry per CDR3 protein. The sample lists roughly 400,000 distinct CDR3 sequences; 15% were seen once. This clonotype has more than one count but fewer than ten. Its specificity is not known. As to time point: newly diagnosed GD, antithyroid drugs for less than 3 months. TCR sequences were obtained from RNA taken from PBMCs. The authors drew 9 to 10 milliliters of peripheral blood into EDTA tubes. The same specimen was also included in a second study, on T cells in Graves' hyperthyroidism and ophthalmopathy. That source adds: Initially, a first-round RT-PCR of the TCR CDR3 employed the HTBI primer set.

This sequence joins TRBV18 and TRBJ2-7; the D is unclear. This material consisted of peripheral blood mononuclear cells (PBMCs), taken at new diagnosis, from a patient treated with antithyroid drugs. This receptor was identified in a woman aged 40-49 years with Graves disease. The CDR3 loop reads CASSRSTFQSSYEQYF. The CDR3 DNA sequence: TGTGCCAGCTCACGATCCACGTTCCAAAGCTCCTACGAGCAGTACTTC.